This T cell receptor beta chain was captured by sequencing in a study of chemoradiotherapy in HPV16-positive cancers. Overall study: A couple of HPV16-positive patients' cells yielded candidate HPV-specific clones and common motifs.

The assay was immunoSEQ multiplex PCR, and TCRdb's table has in-frame clones only and misses some. The sample gives roughly 29,000 clones, about 90% of which show up once; less than 25% is in the top ten. The germline CDR1 and CDR2 sequences are SGHTA and FQGNSA. This CDR3 region has 19 residues. Trimming took 1 base from V and 2 from J, leaving 23 bases between them. This TCR was recovered from a human donor with HPV-associated anogenital cancer. The sequences come from blood, collected from a patient who underwent chemoradiotherapy. This chain links TRBV7-2 with TRBJ2-5, with TRBD1 as a possible D gene (6 bases). In DNA form, the CDR3 reads TGTGCCAGCAGCTTAGTTTTAGGGCAGGGGATCGGCTGGCAAGAGACCCAGTACTTC. It translates to CASSLVLGQGIGWQETQYF.